These 23 T cell receptor beta chains came from one sample sequenced in a study of cytomegalovirus exposure and HLA in healthy donors. PCR amplification relied on 60 Vbeta primers (plus 13 Jbeta primers). Method: immunoSEQ multiplex PCR; TCRdb's copy keeps in-frame clones and lacks some. This sample carries some 190,000 clones, 85% to 90% of them seen once, and the ten largest clones take around 1.4%. Material: PBMCs. Receptor source: a man between 25 and 39 years old in good health and CMV-seronegative.

The CDR3 protein is CASSMKDRLDTQYF. CDR3 nucleotide sequence: TGTGCCAGCAGTATGAAGGACAGGTTAGATACGCAGTATTTT. This chain joins TRBV27 and TRBJ2-3; 7 bases agree with TRBD1. Germline lookup yields CDR1 MNHEY and CDR2 SMNVEV (reference sequence). The CDR3 has 14 amino acids. V lost 5 bases to trimming and J lost 5 bases; unmatched junction nucleotides: 7.

This clone was counted a single time. The chain joins TRBV19 to TRBJ2-1; D remains unclear. CDR1 LNHDA and CDR2 SQIVND come from the germline V gene (reference sequence). The V and J ends lost 5 bases and 5 bases respectively, with 7 bases between them. This CDR3 contains 12 residues. The CDR3 loop reads CASSHPNNEQFF. The CDR3 bases are TGTGCCAGTAGTCACCCTAACAATGAGCAGTTCTTC.

The chain couples TRBV29-1 to TRBJ1-2; a weak D match, TRBD1 (5 bases). V was clipped by 7 bases and J by 2 bases, with 20 bases between them. The germline V gene has CDR1 SQVTM and CDR2 ANQGSEA. This CDR3 has 15 amino acids. The CDR3 DNA is TGCAGCGCCGCCGGCCCTACAGGAAAAAACTATGGCTACACCTTC. The encoded protein is CSAAGPTGKNYGYTF.

The genes are TRBV4-1 and TRBJ1-2; tentative D call: TRBD1 (5 bases). Trimming took off 4 bases at V and 12 bases at J, with 15 bases between the two ends. The germline V gene has CDR1 MGHRA and CDR2 YSYEKL. The CDR3 totals 12 residues. The DNA of the CDR3 is TGCGCCAGCAGCCCGACGACAGAATCGCACACCTTC. Translating gives CASSPTTESHTF.

This clone came up a few times. Mismatch with germline at one junction end may stem from a read error. This sequence joins TRBV4-1 and TRBJ2-3; TRBD2 aligns across 10 bases. The CDR3 has 16 residues. CDR1 is MGHRA and CDR2 is YSYEKL in the germline V gene. CDR3 DNA sequence: TGTGCCAGCAGCCAAGATCTAGCGGGGGGCACAGATACGCAGTATTTT. This sequence encodes CASSQDLAGGTDTQYF.

The chain uses TRBV4-3 and TRBJ2-3; 11 positions agree with TRBD1. Germline lookup yields CDR1 LGHNA and CDR2 YSLEER. The CDR3 loop spans 15 amino acids. The J segment lost 1 base and the V segment lost 4 bases, leaving 1 base of the junction unmatched. CDR3 residues: CASSPGQGGTDTQYF. CDR3 DNA sequence: TGCGCCAGCAGCCCGGGACAGGGGGGCACAGATACGCAGTATTTT.

The chain has TRBV6-5 and TRBJ2-1, with TRBD1 identical over 8 bases. The CDR3 spans 16 residues. V shed 0 bases, J shed 4 bases, and the junction held 5 bases outside the gene matches. The germline V gene has CDR1 MNHEY and CDR2 SVGAGI. The CDR3 protein is CASSYSGTGKYNEQFF. DNA for the CDR3: TGTGCCAGCAGTTACTCCGGGACAGGAAAGTACAATGAGCAGTTCTTC.

The J gene is TRBJ2-7, the V gene TRBV19, with 12 nucleotides matching TRBD2. Germline V gene sequence: CDR1 LNHDA, CDR2 SQIVND (reference sequence). Trimming at V came to 5 bases and at J to 2 bases, leaving 4 bases not matched to a gene. There are 15 residues in the CDR3. The CDR3 DNA reads as TGTGCCAGTAGTCCCCGACTAGCGGGGGCCTACGAGCAGTACTTC. Translated, it gives CASSPRLAGAYEQYF.

The J gene is TRBJ2-7, the V gene TRBV7-2; no firm D call. V dropped 2 bases and J dropped 5 bases, with 10 bases sitting between them. CDR1 and CDR2 (germline): SGHTA, FQGNSA. The CDR3 length is 13 residues. Written as DNA, the CDR3 is TGTGCCAGCAGCTTAATCTCCCGGGACGAGCAGTACTTC. Its translation: CASSLISRDEQYF.

This clone appeared a few times. V usage is TRBV6-5 and J usage is TRBJ2-1; D is perhaps TRBD1 (6 bases). The V and J ends lost 5 bases and 8 bases respectively, with 10 bases between them. Looked up from germline, CDR1 is MNHEY and CDR2 is SVGAGI. The CDR3 is 12 amino acids. CDR3: CASSPNRDEQFF. In nucleotides, the CDR3 is TGTGCCAGCAGTCCAAACAGGGATGAGCAGTTCTTC.

The gene calls are TRBV21-1 and TRBJ2-7; TRBD1 is the table's D call, not checked against the DNA. TRBV21-1 counts as a pseudogene. The CDR3 consists of 16 residues. CDR3 DNA sequence: TGTGCCAGCAGCAAAGAAGGGACAGGGGAAACCTACGAGCAGTACTTC. The encoded protein is CASSKEGTGETYEQYF.

The chain uses TRBV5-6 and TRBJ2-1, with TRBD2 identical over 9 bases. The CDR3 extends over 18 amino acids. Germline V gene sequence: CDR1 SGHDT, CDR2 YYEEEE. The ends lost 5 bases at V and 1 base at J; junction bases unmatched: 13. CDR3 sequence reads: CASSWWVAGVVSYNEQFF. The CDR3 coding sequence is TGTGCCAGCAGTTGGTGGGTAGCGGGGGTAGTATCCTACAATGAGCAGTTCTTC. The variable domain in full, with the rest retrieved from reference TRBV5-6 and TRBJ2-1, is DAGVTQSPTHLIKTRGQQVTLRCSPKSGHDTVSWYQQALGQGPQFIFQYYEEEERQRGNFPDRFSGHQFPNYSSELNVNALLLGDSALYLCASSWWVAGVVSYNEQFFGPGTRLTVL.

V gene TRBV27 combines with J gene TRBJ2-2; D gene unclear. V lost 5 bases, J lost 7 bases, and 8 bases lay in between. CDR1 and CDR2 from the germline V gene are MNHEY and SMNVEV (reference sequence). The CDR3 is made up of 12 amino acids. CDR3 in DNA: TGTGCCAGCAGTCTGGTAGTCGGGGAGCTGTTTTTT. This sequence encodes CASSLVVGELFF.

The chain has TRBV28 and TRBJ2-7, with TRBD1 matching 7 bases. The V segment lost 5 bases and the J segment 1 base; nucleotides outside the gene matches: 5. The CDR3 length is 14 residues. The germline CDR1 and CDR2 sequences are MDHEN and SYDVKM. CDR3 residues: CASSGDSRSYEQYF. The CDR3, as DNA: TGTGCCAGCAGTGGGGACAGCCGTTCCTACGAGCAGTACTTC.

V usage is TRBV27 and J usage is TRBJ2-3, with a weak D call TRBD1 (6 bases). Trimming pared 6 bases from V and 2 bases from J, leaving 9 bases between. Germline V gene lookup returns CDR1 MNHEY and CDR2 SMNVEV (reference sequence). The CDR3 is 13 residues long. The CDR3 loop reads CASSWDTTDTQYF. The DNA for the CDR3 is TGTGCCAGCAGCTGGGACACCACAGATACGCAGTATTTT.

The rearrangement joins TRBV27 to TRBJ1-6; D is possibly TRBD1 (5 bases). Germline values: CDR1 MNHEY, CDR2 SMNVEV (reference sequence). This CDR3 is 16 amino acids long. V gave up 5 bases and J gave up 6 bases, with 17 bases separating them. CDR3 residues: CASSPLTALGNSPLHF. CDR3 sequence (DNA): TGTGCCAGCAGTCCGCTGACAGCGCTCGGTAATTCACCCCTCCACTTT.

This rearrangement joins TRBV5-4 to TRBJ2-6; possible D gene TRBD2, 5 bases. Trimming took off 2 bases at V and 0 bases at J, with 9 bases between the two ends. Germline V lookup: CDR1 SGHNT, CDR2 YYREEE (reference sequence). This CDR3 is 16 amino acids long. CDR3 DNA: TGTGCCAGCAGCTTAGAGCGGAGCTCTGGGGCCAACGTCCTGACTTTC. This sequence encodes CASSLERSSGANVLTF.

CDR3 protein: CASSYSDRANEKLFF. CDR3 DNA: TGCGCCAGCAGCTACTCGGACAGGGCTAATGAAAAACTGTTTTTT. The chain carries TRBV5-1 and TRBJ1-4; 8 bases are shared with TRBD1. This CDR3 is built from 15 residues. Trimming removed 3 bases from V and 3 bases from J; junction bases left unmatched: 4. Germline V lookup: CDR1 SGHRS, CDR2 YFSETQ.

The V gene is TRBV7-2, the J gene TRBJ1-1; tentative D call: TRBD1 (5 bases). V lost 6 bases, J lost 5 bases, and 19 bases lay in between. Germline-derived CDR1 and CDR2 are SGHTA and FQGNSA. There are 15 residues in the CDR3. The CDR3 loop is CASRLQDRGGTEAFF. CDR3 in DNA: TGTGCCAGCAGGTTACAGGACCGTGGGGGGACTGAAGCTTTCTTT.

The chain links TRBV30 to TRBJ2-1, with 7 bases that match TRBD2. The CDR3 is made up of 15 amino acids. The ends lost 4 bases at V and 7 bases at J; junction bases unmatched: 13. Germline values: CDR1 GTSNPN, CDR2 SVGIG (reference sequence). The CDR3 sequence: CAWTRWTRIENEQFF. The CDR3 DNA sequence: TGTGCCTGGACCCGATGGACTAGAATAGAGAATGAGCAGTTCTTC. Full variable domain (missing parts from reference TRBV30 and TRBJ2-1): SQTIHQWPATLVQPVGSPLSLECTVEGTSNPNLYWYRQAAGRGLQLLFYSVGIGQISSEVPQNLSASRPQDRQFILSSKKLLLSDSGFYLCAWTRWTRIENEQFFGPGTRLTVL.

This chain joins TRBV19 and TRBJ2-3; 11 bases map to TRBD2. The length of the CDR3 is 13 residues. Germline CDR1 and CDR2: LNHDA and SQIVND (reference sequence). V shed 8 bases and J 7 bases; nucleotides not matched to a gene: 5. The CDR3 DNA is TGTGCCAGTCGACTAGCGGGAAGTAATACGCAGTATTTT. Its protein product is CASRLAGSNTQYF.

The chain has TRBV6-5 and TRBJ1-5; the D is unclear. Trimming took 6 bases from V and 6 from J, leaving 15 bases between them. CDR3 length: 14 residues. Germline V gene data show CDR1 as MNHEY and CDR2 as SVGAGI. CDR3 in DNA: TGTGCCAGCAGCACGAATTATGGGCCTCAGCCCCAGCATTTT. Protein: CASSTNYGPQPQHF.

This rearrangement joins TRBV28 to TRBJ2-4; TRBD2 matches at 9 bases. Looked up from germline, CDR1 is MDHEN and CDR2 is SYDVKM. CDR3 length: 17 amino acids. V dropped 6 bases and J dropped 0; count of bases not matched to a gene: 9. For the CDR3, the DNA is TGTGCCAGCAGGCCCATCGGGACTAGCCTAGCCAAAAACATTCAGTACTTC. This codes for CASRPIGTSLAKNIQYF.